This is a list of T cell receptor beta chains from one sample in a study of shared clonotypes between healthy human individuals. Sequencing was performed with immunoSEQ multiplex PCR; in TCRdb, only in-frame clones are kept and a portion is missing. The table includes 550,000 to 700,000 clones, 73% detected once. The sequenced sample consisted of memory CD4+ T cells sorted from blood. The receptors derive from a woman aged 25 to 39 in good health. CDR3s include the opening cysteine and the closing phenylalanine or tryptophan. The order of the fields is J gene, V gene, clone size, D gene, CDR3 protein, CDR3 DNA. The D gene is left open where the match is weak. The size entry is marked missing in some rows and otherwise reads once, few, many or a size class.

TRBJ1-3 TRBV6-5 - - CASSSGSGNTIYF TGTGCCAGCAGTTCGGGCTCTGGAAACACCATATATTTT
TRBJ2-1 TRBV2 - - CASRNSLANEQFF TGTGCCAGTCGGAATAGTCTTGCCAATGAGCAGTTCTTC
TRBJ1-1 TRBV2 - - CASSVGRDTEAFF TGTGCCAGCAGTGTGGGGAGAGACACTGAAGCTTTCTTT
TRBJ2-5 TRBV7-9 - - CASSLVKLETQYF TGTGCCAGCAGCTTAGTTAAGCTGGAGACCCAGTACTTC
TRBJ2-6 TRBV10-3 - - CAISPESGANVLTF TGTGCCATCAGTCCCGAGTCTGGGGCCAACGTCCTGACTTTC
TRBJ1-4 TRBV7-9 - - CASSLALGGIKEKLFF TGTGCCAGCAGCTTAGCGCTGGGGGGGATAAAGGAAAAACTGTTTTTT
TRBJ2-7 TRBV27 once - CASSLRGRGTAYSYEQYF TGTGCCAGCAGTTTAAGGGGGAGGGGGACAGCCTACTCCTACGAGCAGTACTTC
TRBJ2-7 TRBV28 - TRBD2 CASSLAPLAGGPYEQYF TGTGCCAGCAGTTTGGCCCCACTAGCGGGAGGCCCCTACGAGCAGTACTTC
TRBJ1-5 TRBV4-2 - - CASSQDRPGTQPQHF TGTGCCAGCAGCCAAGATCGTCCCGGCACCCAGCCCCAGCATTTT
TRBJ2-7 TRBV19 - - CASSLVAGSYEQYF TGTGCCAGTAGTCTAGTGGCCGGGAGCTACGAGCAGTACTTC
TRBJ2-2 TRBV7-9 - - CASGEASGTGELFF TGTGCCAGCGGAGAGGCCTCTGGCACCGGGGAGCTGTTTTTT
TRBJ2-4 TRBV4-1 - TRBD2 CASSQGVAGGVNIQYF TGCGCCAGCAGCCAAGGCGTAGCGGGAGGGGTAAACATTCAGTACTTC
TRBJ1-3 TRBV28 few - CASSLSISSGNTIYF TGTGCCAGCAGTTTATCCATAAGCTCTGGAAACACCATATATTTT
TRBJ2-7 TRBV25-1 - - CASSPKGEGSYEQYF TGTGCCAGCAGCCCAAAGGGGGAGGGATCCTACGAGCAGTACTTC
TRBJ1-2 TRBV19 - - CASRTSSVYGYTF TGTGCCAGTAGGACCTCCTCGGTCTATGGCTACACCTTC
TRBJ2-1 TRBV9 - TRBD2 CASSFSGGHTYNEQFF TGTGCCAGCAGCTTCTCGGGAGGTCATACGTACAATGAGCAGTTCTTC
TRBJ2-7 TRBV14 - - CASSQGFWGDHYEQYF TGTGCCAGCAGCCAAGGATTCTGGGGGGACCACTACGAGCAGTACTTC
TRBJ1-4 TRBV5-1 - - CASSPGTVSTNEKLFF TGCGCCAGCAGTCCCGGGACGGTTTCGACTAATGAAAAACTGTTTTTT
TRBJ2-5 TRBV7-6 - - CASSLRRGRGETQYF TGTGCCAGCAGCTTAAGAAGGGGTCGAGGAGAGACCCAGTACTTC
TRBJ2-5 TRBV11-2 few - CASSLELGKGETQYF TGTGCCAGCAGCTTAGAACTCGGAAAAGGAGAGACCCAGTACTTC
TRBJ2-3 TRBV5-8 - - CASSFLGTDTQYF TGTGCCAGCAGCTTCCTAGGCACAGATACGCAGTATTTT
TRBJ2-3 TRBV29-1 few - CSAQPGGTGPDTQYF TGCAGCGCCCAACCGGGCGGAACCGGCCCAGATACGCAGTATTTT
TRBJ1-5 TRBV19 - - CASRRDGYSNQPQHF TGTGCCAGTAGGCGGGACGGATATAGCAATCAGCCCCAGCATTTT
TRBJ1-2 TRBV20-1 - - CSARTGGGYTF TGCAGTGCTCGGACTGGGGGCGGCTACACCTTC
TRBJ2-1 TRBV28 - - CASSLLGVEQFF TGTGCCAGCAGTTTATTGGGGGTTGAGCAGTTCTTC
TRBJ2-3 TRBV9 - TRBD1 CASSAHRGHTDTQYF TGTGCCAGCAGCGCGCACAGGGGGCACACAGATACGCAGTATTTT
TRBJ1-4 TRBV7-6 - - CASGNQGEKLFF TGTGCCAGTGGGAACCAGGGTGAAAAACTGTTTTTT
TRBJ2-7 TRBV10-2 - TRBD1 CASSETRQGNYEQYF TGCGCCAGCAGTGAAACCCGACAGGGGAACTACGAGCAGTACTTC
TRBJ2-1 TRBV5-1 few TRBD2 CASSLTSGDYNEQFF TGCGCCAGCAGCTTAACTAGCGGGGACTACAATGAGCAGTTCTTC
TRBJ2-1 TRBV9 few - CASSSGANEQFF TGTGCCAGCTCTTCCGGGGCCAATGAGCAGTTCTTC
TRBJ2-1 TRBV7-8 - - CASSVTMGNEQFF TGTGCCAGCAGCGTAACGATGGGGAATGAGCAGTTCTTC
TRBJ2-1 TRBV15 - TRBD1 CATSRGWTGGFNEQFF TGTGCCACCAGCAGAGGGTGGACAGGGGGCTTCAATGAGCAGTTCTTC
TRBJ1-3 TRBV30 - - CAWSRNTIYF TGTGCCTGGAGTCGAAACACCATATATTTT
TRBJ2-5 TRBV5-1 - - CASSLSGLKQETQYF TGCGCCAGCAGCTTATCGGGGCTTAAGCAAGAGACCCAGTACTTC
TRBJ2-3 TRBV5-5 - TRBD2 CASRVGLAGNTDTQYF TGTGCCAGCAGGGTGGGACTAGCGGGCAACACAGATACGCAGTATTTT
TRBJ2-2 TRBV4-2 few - CASRRSGTVAGELFF TGTGCCAGCCGGCGAAGCGGGACAGTGGCCGGGGAGCTGTTTTTT
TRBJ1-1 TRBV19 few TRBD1 CASSRTGENTEAFF TGTGCCAGTAGTAGAACAGGGGAGAACACTGAAGCTTTCTTT
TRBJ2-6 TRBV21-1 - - CASSQGGTGGLEANVLTF TGTGCCAGCAGCCAAGGGGGGACAGGGGGTCTCGAGGCCAACGTCCTGACTTTC
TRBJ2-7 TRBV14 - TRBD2 CASSHNLPGLGSYEQYF TGTGCCAGCAGCCATAACCTTCCGGGACTAGGCTCCTACGAGCAGTACTTC
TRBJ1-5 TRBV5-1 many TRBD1 CASSCRTGNSNQPQHF TGCGCCAGCAGCTGCAGGACAGGAAATAGCAATCAGCCCCAGCATTTT
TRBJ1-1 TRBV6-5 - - CASSPQLNTEAFF TGTGCCAGCAGCCCACAGTTGAACACTGAAGCTTTCTTT
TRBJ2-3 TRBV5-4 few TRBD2 CASSLALAATDTQYF TGTGCCAGCAGCTTGGCGCTAGCGGCCACAGATACGCAGTATTTT
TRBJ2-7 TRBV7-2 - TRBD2 CASRLGLAGGGEQYF TGTGCCAGCAGGCTGGGACTAGCGGGCGGAGGGGAGCAGTACTTC
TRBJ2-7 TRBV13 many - CASSFRSYEQYF TGTGCCAGCAGCTTTAGGTCCTACGAGCAGTACTTC
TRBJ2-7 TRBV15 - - CATSRLTGHYEQYF TGTGCCACCAGCCGGTTAACCGGGCACTACGAGCAGTACTTC
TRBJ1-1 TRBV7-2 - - CASSLTTLANTEAFF TGTGCCAGCAGCTTAACTACGCTAGCGAACACTGAAGCTTTCTTT
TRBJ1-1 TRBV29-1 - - CSVGQRLNTEAFF TGCAGCGTTGGACAGCGCCTGAACACTGAAGCTTTCTTT
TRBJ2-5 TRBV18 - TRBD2 CASSPPLAGETQYF TGTGCCAGCTCACCACCTCTAGCGGGAGAGACCCAGTACTTC
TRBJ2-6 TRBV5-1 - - CASSVHRSGANVLTF TGCGCCAGCAGCGTTCACAGGTCCGGGGCCAACGTCCTGACTTTC
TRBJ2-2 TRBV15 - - CATRTGVTAGELFF TGTGCCACTCGCACGGGAGTTACGGCCGGGGAGCTGTTTTTT
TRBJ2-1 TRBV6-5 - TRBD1 CASSYRQGSMEQFF TGTGCCAGCAGTTACCGACAGGGGAGTATGGAGCAGTTCTTC
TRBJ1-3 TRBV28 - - CASSKDTTSGNTIYF TGTGCCAGCAGTAAAGACACTACATCTGGAAACACCATATATTTT
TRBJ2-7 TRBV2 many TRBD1 CASSSGTGTYEQYF TGTGCCAGCAGTTCTGGGACAGGAACCTACGAGCAGTACTTC
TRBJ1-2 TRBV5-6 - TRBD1 CASSLRGTGWDGYTF TGTGCCAGCAGCCTGCGCGGGACAGGGTGGGATGGCTACACCTTC
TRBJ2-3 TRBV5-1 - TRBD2 CASIPGREENTQYF TGCGCCAGCATTCCCGGCCGGGAGGAGAATACGCAGTATTTT
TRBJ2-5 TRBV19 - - CASSIQSGQETQYF TGTGCCAGTAGTATACAAAGCGGCCAAGAGACCCAGTACTTC
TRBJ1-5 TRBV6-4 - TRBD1 CASSLRQGAILNQPQHF TGTGCCAGCAGCTTAAGACAGGGGGCGATTCTGAATCAGCCCCAGCATTTT
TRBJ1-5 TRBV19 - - CASSIPGQLGNQPQHF TGTGCCAGTAGTATCCCTGGACAGCTCGGCAATCAGCCCCAGCATTTT